Described below is a single T cell receptor (beta chain) sequence and its context. Its antigen target is currently unknown. Within one base of it there is no much larger clone, and no base qualities were kept. Taken from cysteine to phenylalanine, the CDR3 has 11 residues. The kept DNA is CDR3 alone, 33 bases in frame from the first base. The V and J ends are trimmed by 8 bases and 1 base, leaving 6 bases between them. According to the germline V gene, CDR1 reads MNHEY and CDR2 reads SVGAGI. In light of the paper, this sample's time point label describes: baseline before first vaccination. Samples from vaccinated people were obtained from the UK trials COV001 and COV002, which included a single-blind randomized controlled phase 2/3 trial of AZD1222 (ChAdOx1 nCoV-19) in healthy adults. For TCRbeta chain sequencing, PBMC samples were collected from trial participants at day 0 and at day 28 after the second dose.

This record belongs to a study of T cell responses to AZD1222 COVID-19 vaccine (dated by TCRdb to the early 2020s). Study-wide context: Because spike-specific TCR depth and breadth did not differ between the two schedules, AZD1222 recipients who got a second dose at roughly 4 weeks were pooled with those who got a second dose at roughly 12 weeks. Enrollment into the trials was organized by age into subgroups of 18-55, 56-69 and 70-plus years, and those subgroups contained around 150, 28 and 57 TCR-sequenced participants, respectively. A total of approximately 240 trial participants underwent TCR sequencing, of whom roughly 210 received two doses of AZD1222 and around 25 received two doses of the MenACWY control vaccine.

The CDR3 regions of human TCRbeta chains were subjected to immunosequencing. Concerning the study's data processing: Repertoire TCRs were checked for matches against a reference library of SARS-CoV-2-specific TCRs that had been generated using the MIRA antigen-specificity platform. Breadth was defined as the fraction of unique TCRs that were SARS-CoV-2-associated. Depth was defined as the fraction of total T cells that were SARS-CoV-2-associated. Using the MIRA data, every spike-specific TCR was mapped to the spike region that the TCR reacted to and assigned to either a CD4 or a CD8 class. Log10-transformed breadth and depth values were compared by one-way ANOVA with Sidak's multiple comparisons tests. This immuneACCESS table, as held by TCRdb, lists in-frame sequences with V and J called but not all clones. Of the missing ones, under half trace to an unresolved V gene in checked studies; the others have no known cause. D and trimming were read from the DNA, whereas the V and J calls and clone size are those reported in that table. The sample table contains about 120,000 clones; only one count was recorded for 90% to 95% of them. The ten largest clones add up to 2.5% to 3% of the sample.

The investigation overall reported the following: Epitopes outside the regions mutated in the B.1.351 and B.1.1.7 variants were reportedly recognized by nearly half of the unique spike-specific TCRs. The whole spike protein was spanned by vaccine-associated CD4 TCRs, and dominant responses were seen in regions 160-218 and 743-854. No day 14 peak-response samples were available, so repertoires were characterized only after the peak T cell response. Participants were mostly white British, with more females than males. The authors suggested clonal diversity may have been underestimated. Conclusions about previously exposed vaccinees were limited because only six AZD1222 recipients were SARS-CoV-2 seropositive at baseline. Spike-specific TCR breadth and depth rose significantly after two AZD1222 doses compared with day 0 and with MenACWY recipients. In the small 56-69-year group, the increase in depth fell short of significance, most likely because of low power.

Material: peripheral blood, obtained on day 0 of AZD1222 vaccination. The chain is made from TRBV6-5 and TRBJ2-7, with the D segment identity uncertain. The sequence came from an adult in good health. Read as DNA, the sequence is TGTGCCAGCGCTAATTCCTACGAGCAGTACTTC. It translates as CASANSYEQYF.